This TCR beta chain was captured in a study of cytomegalovirus exposure and HLA in healthy donors. PCR employed 60 Vbeta and 13 Jbeta primers. In the study's own analysis: A follow-up analysis tallied around 80 million unique TCR beta chains, roughly 11 million shared. Profiling relied on immunoSEQ multiplex PCR, and the TCRdb table lists in-frame clones only, not all of them. D and trimming were read from the DNA, whereas the V and J calls and clone size are those reported in that table. Its table records about 140,000 clones. Trimming took 4 bases from V and 6 from J; bases not matched to a gene: 11. CDR1 SGHNT and CDR2 YYREEE come from the germline V gene (reference sequence). This CDR3 is 17 amino acids long.

The rearrangement links TRBV5-4 to TRBJ1-5; 12 bases are shared with TRBD1. This clonotype originated in a man between 35 and 55 years old in good health and CMV-seronegative. The sample consisted of PBMCs. CDR3 coding DNA: TGTGCCAGCAGCCGAGGACCGGGACAGGGGGCCGGTCAGCCCCAGCATTTT. Amino acid sequence: CASSRGPGQGAGQPQHF.